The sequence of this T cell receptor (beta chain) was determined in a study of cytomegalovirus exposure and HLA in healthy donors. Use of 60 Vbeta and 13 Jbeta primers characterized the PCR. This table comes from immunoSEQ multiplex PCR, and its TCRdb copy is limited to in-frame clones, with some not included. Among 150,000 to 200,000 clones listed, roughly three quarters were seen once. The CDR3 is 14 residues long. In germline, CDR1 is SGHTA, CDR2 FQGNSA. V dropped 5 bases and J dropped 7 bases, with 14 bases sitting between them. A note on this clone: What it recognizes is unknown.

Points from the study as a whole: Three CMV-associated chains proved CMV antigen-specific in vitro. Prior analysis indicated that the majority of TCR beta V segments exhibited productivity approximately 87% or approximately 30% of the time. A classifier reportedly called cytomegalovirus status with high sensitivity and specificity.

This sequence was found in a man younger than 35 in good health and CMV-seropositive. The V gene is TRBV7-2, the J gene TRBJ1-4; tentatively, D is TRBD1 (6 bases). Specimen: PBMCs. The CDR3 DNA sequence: TGTGCCAGCAGCACAGGGATGGACGGTGAAAAACTGTTTTTT. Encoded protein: CASSTGMDGEKLFF.